The 23 T cell receptor beta chains given below trace back to one sample, sequenced in a study of radiotherapy plus CTLA-4 blockade in lung cancer (dated by TCRdb to the late 2010s). The library was obtained by the immunoSEQ multiplex PCR assay. Here the immuneACCESS table is served through TCRdb, limited to in-frame sequences with V and J called. Missing clones are a known gap in these copies; in checked studies unresolved V genes cover under half, and the rest lacks a known reason. This sample is represented by about 120,000 clones; approximately 84% of them were singletons. The top ten constitute around 4.8% of the sample. Material: peripheral blood, obtained from a patient treated with radiotherapy plus ipilimumab. These receptors were taken from a human donor with non-small cell lung cancer who had a partial response to radiotherapy plus ipilimumab.

V is TRBV15 and J is TRBJ2-2; TRBD2 agrees at 8 bases. The CDR3 is 15 residues long. Germline V gene sequence: CDR1 LNHNV, CDR2 YYDKDF (reference sequence). The J segment lost 7 bases and the V segment lost 4 bases, leaving 8 bases of the junction unmatched. The CDR3 region is CATSTGLVGSGELFF. The CDR3, as DNA: TGTGCCACCAGCACGGGACTAGTGGGGAGCGGGGAGCTGTTTTTT.

This clone has more than one count but fewer than ten. This CDR3 is CASSPAIDQPQHF. In DNA, the CDR3 is TGTGCCAGCAGTCCCGCGATAGATCAGCCCCAGCATTTT. V is TRBV6-4 and J is TRBJ1-5; D uncertain. V was cut by 5 bases and J by 5 bases, with 10 bases left in between. The CDR3 is 13 amino acids. Per the germline V gene, CDR1 is MRHNA and CDR2 is SNTAGT.

J is TRBJ2-5 and V is TRBV14, with 9 nucleotides matching TRBD1. This CDR3 comprises 16 residues. Trimming removed 4 bases from V and 5 bases from J; junction bases left unmatched: 11. Looked up from germline, CDR1 is SGHDN and CDR2 is FVKESK. CDR3 in amino acids: CASSPLPGQGMETQYF. The CDR3 bases are TGTGCCAGCAGCCCACTTCCGGGACAGGGAATGGAGACCCAGTACTTC.

The chain uses TRBV5-1 and TRBJ1-2, with a possible D match to TRBD1 (5 bases). Germline V gene lookup returns CDR1 SGHRS and CDR2 YFSETQ. The CDR3 has 14 amino acids. Trimming stripped 4 bases from V and 8 bases from J, with 18 bases between. The CDR3 bases are TGCGCCAGCAGCGCGGGACTTACCTCTAAGGGCTACACCTTC. The encoded protein is CASSAGLTSKGYTF.

J is TRBJ2-1 and V is TRBV5-4; possibly TRBD2 for D (6 bases). The germline V gene has CDR1 SGHNT and CDR2 YYREEE (reference sequence). The CDR3 sequence is 15 residues long. V dropped 4 bases and J dropped 1 base, with 12 bases sitting between them. CDR3 DNA: TGTGCCAGCAGCCAGGGACTGGAATCCTACAATGAGCAGTTCTTC. Its protein is CASSQGLESYNEQFF.

This sequence joins TRBV7-9 and TRBJ1-1; a possible D gene is TRBD1 (5 bases). This CDR3 has 13 residues. Germline loops: CDR1 SEHNR, CDR2 FQNEAQ (reference sequence). V was shortened by 5 bases and J by 2 bases, with 9 bases between the two germline ends. The CDR3 region has the DNA TGTGCCAGCAGCGTTCAGGGAAACACTGAAGCTTTCTTT. This gives the protein CASSVQGNTEAFF.

V is TRBV7-9 and J is TRBJ1-2; a weak D match, TRBD1 (6 bases). Germline V gene data show CDR1 as SEHNR and CDR2 as FQNEAQ (reference sequence). V was shortened by 5 bases and J by 2 bases, with 12 bases between the two germline ends. This CDR3 has 14 amino acids. For the CDR3, the DNA is TGTGCCAGCAGCCCACAGGGTACGAACTATGGCTACACCTTC. It translates to CASSPQGTNYGYTF.

The CDR3: CASNDRSRNTEAFF. CDR3 nucleotide sequence: TGTGCCAGCAACGACAGGTCTAGGAACACTGAAGCTTTCTTT. This chain joins TRBV6-5 and TRBJ1-1; D may be TRBD1 (6 bases). Trimming stripped 7 bases from V and 1 base from J, with 13 bases between. The CDR3 runs to 14 residues. CDR1 is MNHEY and CDR2 is SVGAGI in the germline V gene.

The rearrangement joins TRBV2 to TRBJ1-1; tentative D call: TRBD1 (5 bases). Between the trimmed V and J ends, which lost 8 bases and 3 bases, there was a span of 7 bases. Germline CDR1 SNHLY, CDR2 FYNNEI. This CDR3 spans 11 amino acids. The CDR3 DNA reads as TGTGCCAGCTGGGGGGACACTGAAGCTTTCTTT. Its translation: CASWGDTEAFF. The variable domain in full, with the rest retrieved from reference TRBV2 and TRBJ1-1, is EPEVTQTPSHQVTQMGQEVILRCVPISNHLYFYWYRQILGQKVEFLVSFYNNEISEKSEIFDDQFSVERPDGSNFTLKIRSTKLEDSAMYFCASWGDTEAFFGQGTRLTVV.

Of note for this clone: Just one base apart from a much larger clone, this may be a read error. The missing conserved phenylalanine or tryptophan at the end of this CDR3 makes a read error likely. The chain uses TRBV4-3 and TRBJ2-7; 8 bases match TRBD1. With 0 bases clipped from V and 4 bases from J, the junction kept 14 bases outside the gene matches. CDR3 length equals 18 residues. Germline CDR1 reads LGHNA; CDR2 reads YSLEER. CDR3 sequence (DNA): TGCGCCAGCAGCCAAGATAAACAAAGGGACAGGACGATTTACGAGCAGTACGCC. Translating it yields CASSQDKQRDRTIYEQYA.

This clone has only a few counts. The rearrangement uses TRBV6-5 and TRBJ1-1, with D hard to call. Germline V gene sequence: CDR1 MNHEY, CDR2 SVGAGI. Trimming took off 3 bases at V and 6 bases at J, with 8 bases between the two ends. The CDR3 sequence is 12 residues long. The CDR3 region has the DNA TGTGCCAGCAGTTATGAGGTCGCTGAAGCTTTCTTT. This encodes CASSYEVAEAFF.

The chain uses TRBV7-9 and TRBJ2-3; D call uncertain. The CDR3 loop spans 15 amino acids. Deletions cut 2 bases from V and 2 bases from J, with 11 bases between. From germline, CDR1 is SEHNR and CDR2 FQNEAQ (reference sequence). The DNA for the CDR3 is TGTGCCAGCAGCTTACTCGTGGCCACCACAGATACGCAGTATTTT. Its protein product is CASSLLVATTDTQYF. The full variable domain, with the rest looked up from reference TRBV7-9 and TRBJ2-3, is DTGVSQNPRHKITKRGQNVTFRCDPISEHNRLYWYRQTLGQGPEFLTYFQNEAQLEKSRLLSDRFSAERPKGSFSTLEIQRTEQGDSAMYLCASSLLVATTDTQYFGPGTRLTVL.

V gene TRBV7-6 combines with J gene TRBJ2-1; D might be TRBD2 (6 bases). V lost 1 base and J 3 bases, leaving 25 bases between the germline ends. This CDR3 contains 20 residues. Looked up from germline, CDR1 is SGHVS and CDR2 is FNYEAQ. The CDR3 region has the DNA TGTGCCAGCAGCTTAGGACTTGGGCTAGCGCCTCAAAACGTCTACAATGAGCAGTTCTTC. Its translation: CASSLGLGLAPQNVYNEQFF.

This rearrangement joins TRBV6-5 to TRBJ2-3; 7 nucleotides align to TRBD2. CDR1 MNHEY and CDR2 SVGAGI come from the germline V gene. The CDR3 has 13 amino acids. J gave up 12 bases and V 5 bases, and 11 bases lay outside the gene matches. In DNA form, the CDR3 reads TGTGCCAGCAGTCAGCAGACTAGCTCTCCTCAGTATTTT. This gives the protein CASSQQTSSPQYF.

The V and J genes are TRBV5-6 and TRBJ2-6; the D gene is possibly TRBD1 (6 bases). The V end lost 4 bases, the J end lost 0 bases, and 11 bases lay between the germline ends. This CDR3 spans 16 amino acids. Germline values: CDR1 SGHDT, CDR2 YYEEEE. This CDR3 reads CASSRDTNSGANVLTF. The CDR3 nucleotides are TGTGCCAGCAGCCGGGACACTAACTCTGGGGCCAACGTCCTGACTTTC. Full variable domain (remainder filled in from reference TRBV5-6 and TRBJ2-6): DAGVTQSPTHLIKTRGQQVTLRCSPKSGHDTVSWYQQALGQGPQFIFQYYEEEERQRGNFPDRFSGHQFPNYSSELNVNALLLGDSALYLCASSRDTNSGANVLTFGAGSRLTVL.

CDR3 DNA sequence: TGCGCCAGCAGCCAAGATCCCAGGAGCAATCAGCCCCAGCATTTT. Amino acids: CASSQDPRSNQPQHF. This rearrangement joins TRBV4-1 to TRBJ1-5; D not resolved. The length of the CDR3 is 15 residues. In germline, CDR1 is MGHRA, CDR2 YSYEKL. Trimming removed 0 bases at V and 1 base at J, with 7 bases between.

CDR3 protein: CASSLSTGSPEQYV. CDR3 bases: TGCGCCAGCAGCTTGTCCACAGGGAGTCCCGAGCAGTACGTC. The chain recombines TRBV5-1 with TRBJ2-7; TRBD1 is a possible D gene (6 bases). The V gene's germline CDR1 is SGHRS and CDR2 YFSETQ. This CDR3 is built from 14 residues. Trimming removed 1 base at V and 6 bases at J, with 14 bases between.

The chain employs TRBV7-9 and TRBJ1-6; D ambiguous. The V end was cut by 4 bases, the J end by 0 bases, with 10 bases between. CDR3 length: 16 residues. CDR1 and CDR2 (germline): SEHNR, FQNEAQ (reference sequence). Here the CDR3 reads CASSSPPSSYNSPLHF. The CDR3 coding sequence is TGTGCCAGCAGCTCCCCTCCGAGCTCCTATAATTCACCCCTCCACTTT. The full variable domain, rest sourced from reference TRBV7-9 and TRBJ1-6, is DTGVSQNPRHKITKRGQNVTFRCDPISEHNRLYWYRQTLGQGPEFLTYFQNEAQLEKSRLLSDRFSAERPKGSFSTLEIQRTEQGDSAMYLCASSSPPSSYNSPLHFGNGTRLTVT.

The chain joins TRBV11-2 to TRBJ2-1; 11 bases line up with TRBD2. The CDR3 is made up of 15 amino acids. The germline V gene has CDR1 SGHAT and CDR2 FQNNGV. The trim removed 5 bases at V and 10 bases at J, leaving 10 bases unmatched. In DNA, the CDR3 is TGTGCCAGCAGCCCTAGTCGACTAGCGGGATGGGAGCAGTTCTTC. This encodes CASSPSRLAGWEQFF.

The CDR3 nucleotides read TGCGCCAGCAGCCAATCACCCAGAGTAGACAGCTACGAGCAGTACTTC. It translates to CASSQSPRVDSYEQYF. The chain recombines TRBV4-1 with TRBJ2-5; D is perhaps TRBD1 (5 bases). The J call is uncertain, as TRBJ2-7 better fits the DNA end. In germline, CDR1 is MGHRA, CDR2 YSYEKL. CDR3 size: 16 residues.

The genes are TRBV19 and TRBJ1-5; the D gene is possibly TRBD1 (5 bases). Trimming shortened V by 7 bases and J by 1 base, and 20 bases separated the two germline ends. CDR3 length equals 17 residues. In germline, CDR1 is LNHDA, CDR2 SQIVND (reference sequence). The CDR3 loop reads CASTNMGGTPSNQPQHF. CDR3 bases: TGTGCCAGTACCAATATGGGGGGGACCCCCAGCAATCAGCCCCAGCATTTT.

This chain connects TRBV7-2 to TRBJ2-3; D not resolved. Trimming removed 4 bases at V and 2 bases at J, with 7 bases between. Per the germline V gene, CDR1 is SGHTA and CDR2 is FQGNSA. The CDR3 sequence is 13 residues long. The CDR3, as DNA: TGTGCCAGCAGCTCGCAGTTCACAGATACGCAGTATTTT. Amino acids: CASSSQFTDTQYF.

This chain links TRBV2 with TRBJ2-4, with D maybe TRBD2 (6 bases). This CDR3 contains 14 residues. The V gene's germline CDR1 is SNHLY and CDR2 FYNNEI. Between the trimmed V and J ends, which lost 6 bases and 1 base, there was a span of 10 bases. CDR3 sequence reads: CASRQEGAKNIQYF. The CDR3 DNA follows: TGTGCCAGCAGGCAGGAGGGGGCCAAAAACATTCAGTACTTC.